This T cell receptor (beta chain) was retrieved from a study of blood T cell repertoires in COVID-19. The method was immunoSEQ multiplex PCR; TCRdb's version includes in-frame clones alone and lacks a portion of them. Among hundreds of thousands of clones, about 85% were seen once, and the ten largest hold 13%. Trimming stripped 8 bases from V and 0 bases from J, with 13 bases between. This CDR3 spans 15 amino acids. CDR1 SNHLY and CDR2 FYNNEI come from the germline V gene. The sample consisted of peripheral blood. The chain combines TRBV2 with TRBJ1-4; no firm D call. This TCR derives from a human donor in a cohort sampled during active COVID-19. This CDR3 is CASRVRITTNEKLFF. In DNA form, the CDR3 reads TGTGCCAGCCGGGTCCGAATAACAACTAATGAAAAACTGTTTTTT.